This TCR beta chain is drawn from a study of cytomegalovirus exposure and HLA in healthy donors. Study conclusions and caveats: Later on, analysis showed that most CMV-associated TCR beta chains appeared to be HLA-restricted. Donors belonging to an Asian-associated ancestry cluster reportedly showed fewer N-insertions in productive TCRs than the approximately 670-donor mean, according to what a later analysis found. Segments of the TCR beta V type were, in most cases, productive about 87% or about 30% of the time in an earlier analysis.

As to this clone: Its antigen is unidentified.

60 Vbeta and 13 Jbeta primers were used in PCR. Assay used: immunoSEQ multiplex PCR; TCRdb lists only in-frame clones, some missing. The repertoire includes approximately 100,000 clones, more than 75% of them detected once, and approximately 10% sits in the top ten. Unmatched junction bases numbered 3, after V lost 4 bases and J lost 5 bases. CDR3 length: 13 residues. Germline lookup yields CDR1 SGHRS and CDR2 YFSETQ. The source of this sequence is a woman aged 18-35 years in good health and CMV-seropositive. The rearrangement joins TRBV5-1 to TRBJ1-5, with TRBD1 matching over 7 bases. The sample was PBMCs. The DNA of the CDR3 is TGCGCCAGCAGCATGACAGGGTATCAGCCCCAGCATTTT. Encoded protein: CASSMTGYQPQHF.